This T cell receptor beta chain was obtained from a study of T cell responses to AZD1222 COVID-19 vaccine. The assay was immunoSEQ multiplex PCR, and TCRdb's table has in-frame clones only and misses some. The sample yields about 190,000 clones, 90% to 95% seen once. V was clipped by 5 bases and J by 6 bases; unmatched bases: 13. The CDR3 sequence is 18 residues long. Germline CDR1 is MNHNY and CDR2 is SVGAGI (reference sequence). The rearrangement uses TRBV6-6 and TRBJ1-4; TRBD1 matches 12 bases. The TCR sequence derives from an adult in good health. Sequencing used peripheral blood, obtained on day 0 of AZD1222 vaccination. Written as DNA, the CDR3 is TGTGCCAGCAGTCCCAGAAGCGGGGGACAGGGGGCTGATGAAAAACTGTTTTTT. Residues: CASSPRSGGQGADEKLFF.